Listed here are 14 T cell receptor beta chains from one sample, sequenced in a study of blood T cell repertoires in COVID-19. Method: immunoSEQ multiplex PCR; TCRdb's copy keeps in-frame clones and lacks some. The sample shows some 250,000 clones, approximately 91% of them seen only once. Sequencing was performed on PBMCs or T cells enriched from blood (not recorded which). All receptors come from a human donor in a cohort exposed to, infected with or recovered from COVID-19 (not recorded which). The donor label of this sample is uncertain.

The genes are TRBV14 and TRBJ2-5, with 7 bases aligning to TRBD1. Germline V gene data show CDR1 as SGHDN and CDR2 as FVKESK. Unmatched junction bases numbered 6, after V lost 1 base and J lost 1 base. This CDR3 region has 16 residues. CDR3 residues: CASSQVQGVRQETQYF. The CDR3 DNA follows: TGTGCCAGCAGCCAAGTCCAGGGGGTTCGCCAAGAGACCCAGTACTTC.

The chain combines TRBV7-9 with TRBJ1-4; 7 bases match TRBD1. Germline-derived CDR1 and CDR2 are SEHNR and FQNEAQ (reference sequence). V lost 5 bases, J lost 7 bases, and 10 bases stayed unmatched. The CDR3 has 15 residues. The CDR3 region has the DNA TGTGCCAGCAGCAGACAGGGACATATAGGTGAAAAACTGTTTTTT. Amino acid sequence: CASSRQGHIGEKLFF.

This clone was counted a single time. This chain uses TRBV10-3 with TRBJ1-4, with 9 positions matching TRBD1. The V and J ends lost 10 bases and 3 bases, in that order; junction bases with no gene match: 18. CDR1 and CDR2 from the germline V gene are ENHRY and SYGVKD. The CDR3 extends over 18 amino acids. The CDR3 DNA follows: TGTGCCACCCGGGACAGGGTAGGAGGTGGGGTGGCTAATGAAAAACTGTTTTTT. This sequence encodes CATRDRVGGGVANEKLFF.

This chain links TRBV7-2 with TRBJ2-7; D gene uncertain. Per the germline V gene, CDR1 is SGHTA and CDR2 is FQGNSA. CDR3 length: 13 amino acids. Trimming cost V 3 bases and J 2 bases, with 8 bases left between them. The CDR3 here is CASSFVPTYEQYF. For the CDR3, the DNA is TGTGCCAGCAGCTTTGTGCCTACCTACGAGCAGTACTTC.

The CDR3 loop is CASSYSAGLGYEQYF. CDR3 nucleotides: TGTGCCAGCAGTTACTCCGCAGGGCTGGGATACGAGCAGTACTTC. This sequence joins TRBV6-5 and TRBJ2-7; weak D call: TRBD1 (5 bases). Germline V gene sequence: CDR1 MNHEY, CDR2 SVGAGI. The CDR3 contains 15 residues. Trimming left V 0 bases short and J 4 bases short, with 13 bases between.

The chain couples TRBV27 to TRBJ2-2; TRBD1 agrees at 7 bases. This CDR3 is 15 amino acids long. J was trimmed by 4 bases and V by 6 bases; bases with no gene match: 8. Germline-derived CDR1 and CDR2 are MNHEY and SMNVEV (reference sequence). The CDR3 nucleotides are TGTGCCAGCAGCTCCCAGAAGGGGGCCACCGGGGAGCTGTTTTTT. This codes for CASSSQKGATGELFF.

The chain joins TRBV24-1 to TRBJ2-1; D remains ambiguous. With 2 bases removed from V and 12 bases from J, the gap between germline ends came to 7 bases. CDR3 size: 11 residues. Germline CDR1 and CDR2: KGHDR and SFDVKD. The CDR3 reads CATSDSRGQFF. The CDR3 nucleotides are TGTGCCACCAGTGATTCCCGCGGGCAGTTCTTC.

The chain has TRBV29-1 and TRBJ1-1; D is possibly TRBD1 (5 bases). Per germline, CDR1 SQVTM and CDR2 ANQGSEA. The CDR3 sequence is 14 residues long. Trimming left V 2 bases short and J 5 bases short, with 15 bases between. The CDR3 nucleotides read TGCAGCGTTGAATTTGGGAGGGGACGGACTGAAGCTTTCTTT. This sequence encodes CSVEFGRGRTEAFF.

This chain links TRBV11-2 with TRBJ1-2, with D unclear. Trimming pared 5 bases from V and 4 bases from J, leaving 11 bases between. Germline V gives CDR1 SGHAT, CDR2 FQNNGV. The CDR3 is made up of 13 amino acids. The CDR3 nucleotides read TGTGCCAGCAGCCCAACCGGGAGCTATGGCTACACCTTC. Protein product: CASSPTGSYGYTF.

V and J are TRBV7-2 and TRBJ1-1; D is perhaps TRBD1 (6 bases). Germline V gene data show CDR1 as SGHTA and CDR2 as FQGNSA. V gave up 1 base and J gave up 3 bases, with 12 bases separating them. The CDR3 runs to 15 residues. The CDR3 sequence is CASSLDRGGYTEAFF. The CDR3 DNA reads as TGTGCCAGCAGCTTAGATCGGGGGGGCTACACTGAAGCTTTCTTT.

This chain links TRBV19 with TRBJ1-5; a weak D match, TRBD1 (6 bases). Per the germline V gene, CDR1 is LNHDA and CDR2 is SQIVND (reference sequence). The CDR3 spans 16 residues. Trimming left V 1 base short and J 1 base short, with 11 bases between. CDR3: CASSIVGAWSNQPQHF. The CDR3 bases are TGTGCCAGTAGTATAGTGGGGGCGTGGAGCAATCAGCCCCAGCATTTT.

The rearrangement links TRBV3-1 (or the pseudogene TRBV3-2) to TRBJ2-1; D is perhaps TRBD1 (6 bases). V was cut by 0 bases and J by 2 bases, with 20 bases left in between. The CDR3 is 19 residues long. Germline loops: CDR1 LGHDT, CDR2 YNNKEL (reference sequence). The CDR3 DNA is TGTGCCAGCAGCCAAGATCTTCCGCAGGGGCTTATCCCCTACAATGAGCAGTTCTTC. Translated, it gives CASSQDLPQGLIPYNEQFF.

This clone occurred once. This rearrangement joins TRBV4-1 to TRBJ1-1, with a weak D call TRBD1 (5 bases). The ends were cut back, 3 bases at V and 5 bases at J, with 16 bases in the middle. The CDR3 sequence is 15 residues long. Germline CDR1 is MGHRA and CDR2 is YSYEKL. This CDR3 is CASSQVGRAKTEAFF. DNA of the CDR3: TGCGCCAGCAGCCAGGTAGGCAGGGCGAAAACTGAAGCTTTCTTT.

The chain links TRBV4-3 to TRBJ1-5; no clear D gene. Germline V gives CDR1 LGHNA, CDR2 YSLEER. The CDR3 is 14 amino acids. The germline V and J ends were trimmed by 0 bases and 5 bases, with 8 bases remaining between them. CDR3 in amino acids: CASSQEAHYQPQHF. CDR3 sequence (DNA): TGCGCCAGCAGCCAAGAGGCCCATTATCAGCCCCAGCATTTT.